The source of this TCR beta chain is a study of PD-L1 blockade in urothelial cancer. Every PCR received spiked-in synthetic TCR analog templates. Clones were sequenced by immunoSEQ multiplex PCR, and TCRdb holds only the in-frame ones, with some missing. Of about 53,000 clones in the sample, roughly 87% are singletons; the top ten hold under 15%. Time point defined: pretreatment peripheral blood. Patients were living with locally advanced or metastatic urothelial carcinoma. CDR3 size: 14 residues. The germline gives CDR1 SGDLS, CDR2 YYNGEE. V shed 1 base and J shed 2 bases, with 10 bases lying between them.

The chain is built from TRBV9 and TRBJ2-7; D unresolved. The sample was PBMCs, taken around atezolizumab (anti-PD-L1) treatment. The clonotype was recovered from a woman aged 55-69 years with urothelial cancer. The CDR3 coding sequence is TGTGCCAGCAGCGTACAGGTTGTCCCCTACGAGCAGTACTTC. Its translation is CASSVQVVPYEQYF.